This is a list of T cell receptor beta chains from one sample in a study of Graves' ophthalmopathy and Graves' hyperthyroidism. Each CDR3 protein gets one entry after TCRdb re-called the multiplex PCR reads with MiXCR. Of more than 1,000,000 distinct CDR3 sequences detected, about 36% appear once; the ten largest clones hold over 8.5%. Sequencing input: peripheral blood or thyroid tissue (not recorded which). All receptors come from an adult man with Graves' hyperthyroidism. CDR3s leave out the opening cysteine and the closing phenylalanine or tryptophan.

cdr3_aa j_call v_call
ASSIISGGTGELF TRBJ2-2 TRBV19
ASSFWAINSPLH TRBJ1-6 TRBV12-3/TRBV12-4
ASSYHMDRNTEAF TRBJ1-1 TRBV6-2/TRBV6-3
ASNVDWSYEQY TRBJ2-7 TRBV7-9
ASSKERSYEQY TRBJ2-7 TRBV5-1
ATRRGFQSYEQY TRBJ2-7 TRBV24-1
SVLGQQNTEAF TRBJ1-1 TRBV29-1
ASSSSGGGLNEKLF TRBJ1-4 TRBV7-2
ASSDGTGGANTGELF TRBJ2-2 TRBV10-2
ASSLARGAVYEQY TRBJ2-7 TRBV25-1
SATRTGGGEAF TRBJ1-1 TRBV20-1
ASSFAGARGEKLF TRBJ1-4 TRBV7-8
ASPSIYELD TRBJ2-7 TRBV7-9
ASSPAVAGAYTDTQY TRBJ2-3 TRBV7-9
ASSQDQDSLAGKETQY TRBJ2-5 TRBV7-2
ASSFDRAPYEQY TRBJ2-7 TRBV7-9
ASSLMLGAYEQY TRBJ2-7 TRBV7-2
ASSVQAGGSSNQPQH TRBJ1-5 TRBV2
AIGTQGMRMNTEAF TRBJ1-1 TRBV10-3